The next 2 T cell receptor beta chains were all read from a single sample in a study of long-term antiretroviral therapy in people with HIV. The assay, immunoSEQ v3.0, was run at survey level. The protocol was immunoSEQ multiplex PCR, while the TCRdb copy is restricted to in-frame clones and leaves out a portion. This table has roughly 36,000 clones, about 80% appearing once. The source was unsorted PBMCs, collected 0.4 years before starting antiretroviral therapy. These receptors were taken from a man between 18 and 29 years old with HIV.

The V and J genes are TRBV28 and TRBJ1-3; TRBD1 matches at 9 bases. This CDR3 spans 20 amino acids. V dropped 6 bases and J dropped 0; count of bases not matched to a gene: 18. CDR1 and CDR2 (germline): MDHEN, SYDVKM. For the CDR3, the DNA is TGTGCCAGCAGGTTAAGGGTTGTCTGGGACAGGGCCAACTCTGGAAACACCATATATTTT. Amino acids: CASRLRVVWDRANSGNTIYF.

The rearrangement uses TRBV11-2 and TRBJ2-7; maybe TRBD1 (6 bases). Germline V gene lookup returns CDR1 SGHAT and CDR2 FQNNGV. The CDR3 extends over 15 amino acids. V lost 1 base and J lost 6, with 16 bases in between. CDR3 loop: CASSLVGNLGGEQYF. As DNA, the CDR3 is TGTGCCAGCAGCTTAGTGGGAAACTTAGGGGGCGAGCAGTACTTC.